These 22 T cell receptor beta chains came from one sample sequenced in a study of OX40 agonist ivuxolimab in advanced cancers. Library construction relied on the immunoSEQ multiplex PCR assay. TCRdb stores this immuneACCESS table with in-frame sequences only. Part of the clones is absent; in the studies checked, under half of the shortfall reflects unresolved V genes, and no reason is known for the rest. This sample gives 50,000 to 80,000 clones in total; about 81% of them show up just once. Roughly 2.1% of the sample is held by the ten biggest clonotypes. Sequenced material: CD4+ or CD8+ T cells sorted from blood, taken in a trial of the OX40 agonist ivuxolimab. The receptors were gathered from an adult with an advanced solid tumor such as melanoma, head and neck, liver or kidney cancer.

The chain is built from TRBV28 and TRBJ2-7, with D unresolved. The CDR3 consists of 12 residues. Trimming shortened V by 10 bases and J by 6 bases, and 16 bases separated the two germline ends. In germline, CDR1 is MDHEN, CDR2 SYDVKM. The CDR3 here is CATFPLTGEQYF. CDR3 DNA sequence: TGTGCCACCTTTCCATTGACGGGCGAGCAGTACTTC. Supplemented by reference TRBV28 and TRBJ2-7, the full variable domain reads DVKVTQSSRYLVKRTGEKVFLECVQDMDHENMFWYRQDPGLGLRLIYFSYDVKMKEKGDIPEGYSVSREKKERFSLILESASTNQTSMYLCATFPLTGEQYFGPGTRLTVT.

This rearrangement joins TRBV2 to TRBJ1-1; tentative D call: TRBD1 (5 bases). V lost 0 bases to trimming and J lost 4 bases, with 12 bases between them. Germline V gene lookup returns CDR1 SNHLY and CDR2 FYNNEI. The CDR3 has 15 residues. Written as DNA, the CDR3 is TGTGCCAGCAGTGAAGCGAGGGGATGGGGCACTGAAGCTTTCTTT. It translates to CASSEARGWGTEAFF.

V gene TRBV27 combines with J gene TRBJ2-5, with 9 bases fitting TRBD2. The ends lost 5 bases at V and 4 bases at J; junction bases unmatched: 11. The germline gives CDR1 MNHEY, CDR2 SMNVEV (reference sequence). The length of the CDR3 is 16 residues. CDR3 nucleotides: TGTGCCAGCAGTCCGAATAGCGGGAGATTGATAGAGACCCAGTACTTC. Its protein is CASSPNSGRLIETQYF.

The V and J genes are TRBV30 and TRBJ1-6, with D uncertain. V lost 3 bases, J lost 8 bases, and 8 bases lay in between. This CDR3 region has 12 residues. Per germline, CDR1 GTSNPN and CDR2 SVGIG (reference sequence). The CDR3 bases are TGTGCCTGGAGCATGCCCGATTCACCCCTCCACTTT. Protein product: CAWSMPDSPLHF.

V is TRBV5-6 and J is TRBJ1-1; no definite D call. Germline values: CDR1 SGHDT, CDR2 YYEEEE. This CDR3 is built from 15 residues. V lost 4 bases and J lost 4, with 17 bases in between. CDR3 nucleotides: TGTGCCAGCAGCCCCGTCGGGGTCCAACCCACTGAAGCTTTCTTT. It translates to CASSPVGVQPTEAFF.

The chain employs TRBV5-4 and TRBJ1-6, with 11 nucleotides matching TRBD1. Germline CDR1 and CDR2: SGHNT and YYREEE (reference sequence). This CDR3 region has 15 residues. The J segment lost 9 bases and the V segment lost 4 bases, leaving 6 bases of the junction unmatched. The CDR3 bases are TGTGCCAGCAGCCTACCGGGACAGGGGGTTTCACCCCTCCACTTT. This translates into CASSLPGQGVSPLHF.

This chain uses TRBV28 with TRBJ1-5, with D possibly TRBD1 on 5 matching bases. Trimming shortened V by 5 bases and J by 2 bases, and 28 bases separated the two germline ends. The CDR3 length is 20 residues. Germline V CDR1 and CDR2: MDHEN, SYDVKM. CDR3 sequence: CASSPQARVEQVGGNQPQHF. The CDR3 coding sequence is TGTGCCAGCAGTCCGCAAGCGAGGGTCGAACAGGTTGGGGGCAATCAGCCCCAGCATTTT.

This chain connects TRBV30 to TRBJ2-1; TRBD1 matches at 12 bases. Germline-derived CDR1 and CDR2 are GTSNPN and SVGIG (reference sequence). This CDR3 has 16 residues. V was clipped by 0 bases and J by 3 bases; unmatched bases: 3. CDR3 in amino acids: CAWSVGQGAYYNEQFF. CDR3 nucleotide sequence: TGTGCCTGGAGTGTGGGACAGGGGGCATACTACAATGAGCAGTTCTTC. The full variable domain, in which reference TRBV30 and TRBJ2-1 provide the parts outside the CDR3, is SQTIHQWPATLVQPVGSPLSLECTVEGTSNPNLYWYRQAAGRGLQLLFYSVGIGQISSEVPQNLSASRPQDRQFILSSKKLLLSDSGFYLCAWSVGQGAYYNEQFFGPGTRLTVL.

V usage is TRBV30 and J usage is TRBJ2-7; TRBD1 matches at 9 bases. The CDR3 has 14 amino acids. With V trimmed by 7 bases and J by 2 bases, 9 bases remained unmatched. In germline, CDR1 is GTSNPN, CDR2 SVGIG (reference sequence). Here the CDR3 reads CALRKQGATYEQYF. The CDR3 DNA follows: TGTGCCTTGAGGAAACAGGGGGCGACCTACGAGCAGTACTTC.

The chain recombines TRBV9 with TRBJ2-1; no definite D call. V was pared by 7 bases and J by 5 bases, with 10 bases between. The CDR3 is 12 amino acids. CDR1 is SGDLS, CDR2 YYNGEE, per germline. The CDR3 spells CASRRDHNEQFF. Written as DNA, the CDR3 is TGTGCCAGCCGGCGCGATCACAATGAGCAGTTCTTC.

The rearrangement joins TRBV27 to TRBJ2-7, with 7 positions matching TRBD2. The CDR3 has 14 residues. Germline CDR1 reads MNHEY; CDR2 reads SMNVEV (reference sequence). With V trimmed by 2 bases and J by 2 bases, 3 bases remained unmatched. The CDR3 loop is CASSLPGLPYEQYF. The DNA for the CDR3 is TGTGCCAGCAGTTTACCGGGACTACCCTACGAGCAGTACTTC.

CDR3 sequence (DNA): TGTGCCAGCAGCTTAACAGGGGGCTCTCTCTATGGCTACACCTTC. This codes for CASSLTGGSLYGYTF. The rearrangement uses TRBV7-3 and TRBJ1-2; 7 bases align to TRBD1. This CDR3 has 15 residues. J lost 4 bases, V lost 0 bases, and 5 bases had no gene match. Germline CDR1 is SGHTA and CDR2 is FQGTGA.

This chain joins TRBV6-1 and TRBJ1-2; 9 nucleotides agree with TRBD1. This CDR3 contains 16 residues. CDR1 and CDR2 (germline): MNHNS, SASEGT. Losses at the gene ends were 4 bases for V and 2 bases for J; bases not matched to a gene: 8. The CDR3 region has the DNA TGTGCCAGCAGTGGGGGACAGGGAATTAGGAACTATGGCTACACCTTC. Its translation: CASSGGQGIRNYGYTF.

The CDR3 DNA reads as TGTGCCAGCAGTGGGGACAGGGACTACGAGCAGTACTTC. Protein sequence: CASSGDRDYEQYF. The J gene is TRBJ2-7, the V gene TRBV6-1; 9 nucleotides align to TRBD1. The junction had 1 base not matched to a gene; V was cut back by 4 bases and J by 3 bases. CDR1 is MNHNS, CDR2 SASEGT, per germline. The CDR3 runs 13 residues.

The J gene is TRBJ1-3, the V gene TRBV29-1, with D uncertain. Deletions cut 4 bases from V and 0 bases from J, with 10 bases between. This CDR3 contains 14 residues. The germline V gene encodes CDR1 SQVTM and CDR2 ANQGSEA. The CDR3 protein is CSVAVQDSGNTIYF. Here the CDR3 DNA reads TGCAGCGTTGCTGTCCAGGACTCTGGAAACACCATATATTTT. The full variable domain, with the rest looked up from reference TRBV29-1 and TRBJ1-3, is SAVISQKPSRDICQRGTSLTIQCQVDSQVTMMFWYRQQPGQSLTLIATANQGSEATYESGFVIDKFPISRPNLTFSTLTVSNMSPEDSSIYLCSVAVQDSGNTIYFGEGSWLTVV.

V and J are TRBV9 and TRBJ1-2; no definite D call. Germline V gene sequence: CDR1 SGDLS, CDR2 YYNGEE. V was clipped by 1 base and J by 6 bases, with 10 bases between them. The CDR3 consists of 13 residues. CDR3 residues: CASSVPGRDGYTF. Written as DNA, the CDR3 is TGTGCCAGCAGCGTACCTGGAAGAGATGGCTACACCTTC.

CDR3 in amino acids: CASSETGTGSGEQYF. CDR3 coding DNA: TGTGCCAGCAGTGAAACCGGGACAGGGTCCGGCGAGCAGTACTTC. The rearrangement joins TRBV2 to TRBJ2-7; 9 bases map to TRBD1. The germline V gene encodes CDR1 SNHLY and CDR2 FYNNEI. The CDR3 is made up of 15 amino acids. V shed 2 bases, J shed 6 bases, and the junction held 8 bases outside the gene matches.

The gene calls are TRBV27 and TRBJ2-3; D is uncertain. The germline gives CDR1 MNHEY, CDR2 SMNVEV (reference sequence). V was pared by 0 bases and J by 2 bases, with 9 bases between. CDR3 size: 15 residues. In nucleotides, the CDR3 is TGTGCCAGCAGTTTATCTAGTTTTCCCACAGATACGCAGTATTTT. Its protein is CASSLSSFPTDTQYF.

The chain employs TRBV27 and TRBJ2-2, with TRBD1 as a possible D gene (6 bases). CDR3 length equals 13 residues. Germline assignment: CDR1 MNHEY and CDR2 SMNVEV (reference sequence). V dropped 5 bases and J dropped 6 bases, with 10 bases sitting between them. CDR3 nucleotides: TGTGCCAGCAGTCCAACAGGGCCCGGGGAGCTGTTTTTT. This translates into CASSPTGPGELFF.

This sequence joins TRBV2 and TRBJ2-7; D not resolved. Trimming took 3 bases from V and 3 from J, leaving 3 bases between them. This CDR3 comprises 11 residues. The germline gives CDR1 SNHLY, CDR2 FYNNEI. CDR3 sequence: CASSDGYEQYF. Written as DNA, the CDR3 is TGTGCCAGCAGTGACGGCTACGAGCAGTACTTC.

The chain is built from TRBV27 and TRBJ2-7, with 8 bases that match TRBD1. The length of the CDR3 is 15 residues. The V and J ends lost 5 bases and 5 bases, in that order; junction bases with no gene match: 11. Germline CDR1 and CDR2: MNHEY and SMNVEV (reference sequence). As DNA, the CDR3 is TGTGCCAGCAGTCCAAGGACAGGGCTGGTCGACGAGCAGTACTTC. Translating it yields CASSPRTGLVDEQYF.

This sequence joins TRBV19 and TRBJ1-5, with 9 bases identical to TRBD1. V was clipped by 3 bases and J by 2 bases; unmatched bases: 8. CDR3 length: 17 residues. Germline loops: CDR1 LNHDA, CDR2 SQIVND (reference sequence). CDR3 region: CASSIINRGHGNQPQHF. The CDR3 DNA reads as TGTGCCAGTAGTATTATAAACAGGGGGCACGGCAATCAGCCCCAGCATTTT.